The 21 T cell receptor beta chains in this list originate from one sample, sequenced in a study of T cell repertoires in cytomegalovirus infection. MiXCR was run by TCRdb on the reads, yielding one entry per CDR3 protein. The table includes about 360,000 distinct CDR3 sequences, about 34% detected once. The antigens of these receptors remain unknown. This specimen was cultured PBMCs, taken from culture after CMV antigen stimulation. Source of these receptors: a human donor in good health (CMV status not recorded). Some clones in this sample may be carry-over from other donors' samples.

This clonotype was seen more than once but under ten times. J is TRBJ1-6 and V is TRBV14; D remains ambiguous. V was trimmed by 3 bases and J by 7 bases, leaving 13 bases between them. This CDR3 contains 15 residues. Germline V gene sequence: CDR1 SGHDN, CDR2 FVKESK. The CDR3: CASSHLTRSNSPLHF. CDR3 coding DNA: TGTGCCAGCAGCCATCTAACGAGATCCAATTCACCCCTCCACTTT.

This clonotype has only a few counts. The gene calls are TRBV7-9 and TRBJ2-1; 7 bases map to TRBD2. The CDR3 covers 16 residues. Germline V gives CDR1 SEHNR, CDR2 FQNEAQ (reference sequence). V lost 10 bases, J lost 0 bases, and 12 bases stayed unmatched. CDR3 loop: CATGEGSGSSYNEQFF. Here the CDR3 DNA reads TGTGCCACTGGGGAGGGCAGCGGCAGCTCCTACAATGAGCAGTTCTTC.

The V gene is TRBV6-6, the J gene TRBJ1-1, with D possibly TRBD1 on 5 matching bases. V was clipped by 6 bases and J by 0 bases, with 20 bases between them. The CDR3 covers 17 residues. Germline lookup yields CDR1 MNHNY and CDR2 SVGAGI (reference sequence). The CDR3 DNA reads TGTGCCAGCAGCGATGGACACCCTGGTCGGCTGAACACTGAAGCTTTCTTT. Amino acids: CASSDGHPGRLNTEAFF.

This sequence joins TRBV4-3 and TRBJ1-1, with D maybe TRBD1 (6 bases). V dropped 8 bases and J dropped 4 bases, with 14 bases sitting between them. There are 13 residues in the CDR3. CDR1 and CDR2 from the germline V gene are LGHNA and YSLEER. DNA of the CDR3: TGCGCCAGCGGGCCAGGGGCCGTCACTGAAGCTTTCTTT. Protein product: CASGPGAVTEAFF.

This clonotype was picked up many times. DNA for the CDR3: TGTGCCAGCAGCTTAGAGGGGTTTCTCAATCAGCCCCAGCATTTT. This encodes CASSLEGFLNQPQHF. The rearrangement joins TRBV7-2 to TRBJ1-5; D perhaps matches TRBD1 (5 bases). The V and J ends lost 1 base and 3 bases respectively, with 10 bases between them. The CDR3 is 15 residues long. The germline V gene encodes CDR1 SGHTA and CDR2 FQGNSA. The variable domain in full, with the rest retrieved from reference TRBV7-2 and TRBJ1-5, is GAGVSQSPSNKVTEKGKDVELRCDPISGHTALYWYRQSLGQGLEFLIYFQGNSAPDKSGLPSDRFSAERTGGSVSTLTIQRTQQEDSAVYLCASSLEGFLNQPQHFGDGTRLSIL.

The chain couples TRBV19 to TRBJ1-2; D unresolved. CDR3 length equals 15 residues. V lost 7 bases, J lost 0 bases, and 15 bases lay in between. In germline, CDR1 is LNHDA, CDR2 SQIVND (reference sequence). CDR3 amino acids: CASTLAAAANYGYTF. CDR3 nucleotides: TGTGCCAGTACCCTTGCGGCAGCCGCTAACTATGGCTACACCTTC.

V and J are TRBV19 and TRBJ1-4; D is uncertain. The CDR3 runs to 16 residues. With 6 bases removed from V and 0 bases from J, the gap between germline ends came to 14 bases. CDR1 is LNHDA and CDR2 is SQIVND in the germline V gene (reference sequence). The CDR3 nucleotides read TGTGCCAGTAGCTACCTTGGTTGGACAACTAATGAAAAACTGTTTTTT. It yields the protein CASSYLGWTTNEKLFF.

CDR3 sequence (DNA): TGTGCCAGCACTTGGAAGGCGAGACTAGCGGGAGGGCTTCACTCTCAAGAGACCCAGTACTTC. Translated: CASTWKARLAGGLHSQETQYF. The V and J genes are TRBV6-6 and TRBJ2-5; 14 nucleotides agree with TRBD2. V shed 7 bases, J shed 2 bases, and the junction held 21 bases outside the gene matches. The CDR3 is made up of 21 amino acids. Germline V gene data show CDR1 as MNHNY and CDR2 as SVGAGI (reference sequence).

The rearrangement uses TRBV28 and TRBJ2-7, with D uncertain. V dropped 2 bases and J dropped 0 bases, with 8 bases sitting between them. Germline V gene data show CDR1 as MDHEN and CDR2 as SYDVKM. CDR3 length: 14 residues. The DNA of the CDR3 is TGTGCCAGCAGTTTAGCCTGGGACTCCTACGAGCAGTACTTC. This gives the protein CASSLAWDSYEQYF.

This clonotype was seen many times. The V call is TRBV28, the J call TRBJ1-5; perhaps TRBD1 as D (6 bases). V was trimmed by 8 bases and J by 11 bases, leaving 13 bases between them. The CDR3 loop spans 11 amino acids. Germline loops: CDR1 MDHEN, CDR2 SYDVKM. The CDR3 DNA sequence: TGTGCCAGCGGGGGGGCAGGGGCCCAGCATTTT. It yields the protein CASGGAGAQHF.

This rearrangement joins TRBV6-1 to TRBJ2-1; 13 nucleotides agree with TRBD2. V shed 7 bases and J 4 bases; nucleotides not matched to a gene: 4. Germline V gives CDR1 MNHNS, CDR2 SASEGT. The CDR3 extends over 15 amino acids. CDR3 protein: CASNSGLAGYNEQFF. CDR3 sequence (DNA): TGTGCCAGCAATTCGGGACTAGCGGGGTACAATGAGCAGTTCTTC.

The V gene is TRBV7-9, the J gene TRBJ2-7; 7 bases line up with TRBD1. The CDR3 contains 15 residues. In germline, CDR1 is SEHNR, CDR2 FQNEAQ (reference sequence). J lost 3 bases, V lost 7 bases, and 12 bases had no gene match. The CDR3, as DNA: TGTGCCAGCACCAAAGTTGCAGGGGGTGACTACGAGCAGTACTTC. Translation gives CASTKVAGGDYEQYF.

The V and J genes are TRBV4-1 and TRBJ2-6; the match to TRBD1 covers 11 bases. The CDR3 contains 20 residues. V lost 4 bases to trimming and J lost 2 bases; unmatched junction nucleotides: 13. Germline CDR1 reads MGHRA; CDR2 reads YSYEKL. The CDR3 DNA follows: TGCGCCAGCAGCCTTATGAGGCGCGGACAGGGGGCCCCTGGGGCCAACGTCCTGACTTTC. Translating it yields CASSLMRRGQGAPGANVLTF.

The chain has TRBV6-5 and TRBJ1-3; TRBD1 might be the D (5 bases). CDR3 length: 14 amino acids. V was trimmed by 0 bases and J by 8 bases, leaving 11 bases between them. CDR1 and CDR2 from the germline V gene are MNHEY and SVGAGI. The CDR3 DNA is TGTGCCAGCAGTTACTCGACAGTTCCCGACACCATATATTTT. Amino acid sequence: CASSYSTVPDTIYF.

The genes are TRBV20-1 and TRBJ2-3; D is undetermined. Trimming stripped 6 bases from V and 0 bases from J, with 16 bases between. CDR3 length: 15 residues. CDR1 and CDR2 from the germline V gene are DFQATT and SNEGSKA (reference sequence). CDR3 coding DNA: TGCAGTGCCCGGCGGAGAGGCCCTAGCACAGATACGCAGTATTTT. Protein: CSARRRGPSTDTQYF.

V is TRBV7-2 and J is TRBJ1-5, with D perhaps TRBD1 (5 bases). Germline-derived CDR1 and CDR2 are SGHTA and FQGNSA. V dropped 4 bases and J dropped 1 base, with 11 bases sitting between them. The CDR3 loop spans 15 amino acids. The CDR3 coding sequence is TGTGCCAGCAGCTGGGACGGGGTCAGCAATCAGCCCCAGCATTTT. It yields the protein CASSWDGVSNQPQHF. The full variable domain, with the rest looked up from reference TRBV7-2 and TRBJ1-5, is GAGVSQSPSNKVTEKGKDVELRCDPISGHTALYWYRQSLGQGLEFLIYFQGNSAPDKSGLPSDRFSAERTGGSVSTLTIQRTQQEDSAVYLCASSWDGVSNQPQHFGDGTRLSIL.

This clonotype came up a few times. The genes are TRBV20-1 and TRBJ2-5; 12 bases fit TRBD2. CDR3 size: 20 residues. Germline values: CDR1 DFQATT, CDR2 SNEGSKA (reference sequence). Trimming took 2 bases from V and 5 from J; bases not matched to a gene: 21. The CDR3 region has the DNA TGCAGTGCTAGAAGAGCTAGCGGGAGGGCCGTAGGAGTTTATGGGGAGACCCAGTACTTC. This codes for CSARRASGRAVGVYGETQYF.

Concerning this clonotype itself: No conserved phenylalanine or tryptophan is present at the end of the CDR3, so a read error is the likely explanation. The chain has TRBV7-2 and TRBJ1-4; D might be TRBD1 (6 bases). Trimming removed 3 bases from V and 7 bases from J, with 15 bases in between. CDR1 and CDR2 (germline): SGHTA, FQGNSA. The CDR3 sequence is 15 residues long. CDR3 DNA: TGTGCCAGCAGCTTCTTCGGGGGCCAGGGTGAAAAACTGTTTTCT. It codes for CASSFFGGQGEKLFS.

This chain uses TRBV27 with TRBJ2-1; no firm D call. The CDR3 is 11 residues long. Trimming stripped 7 bases from V and 7 bases from J, with 8 bases between. Looked up from germline, CDR1 is MNHEY and CDR2 is SMNVEV (reference sequence). CDR3 sequence reads: CASIAWNEQFF. CDR3 coding DNA: TGTGCCAGCATCGCGTGGAATGAGCAGTTCTTC.

The chain is built from TRBV24-1 and TRBJ2-1, with unresolved D. Germline lookup yields CDR1 KGHDR and CDR2 SFDVKD. CDR3 size: 12 residues. The V end was cut by 3 bases, the J end by 2 bases, with 1 base between. CDR3: CATSDPYNEQFF. The CDR3 DNA sequence: TGTGCCACCAGTGATCCCTACAATGAGCAGTTCTTC.

The chain couples TRBV7-8 to TRBJ1-6; 9 bases agree with TRBD1. V dropped 4 bases and J dropped 10; count of bases not matched to a gene: 5. The germline V gene encodes CDR1 SGHVS and CDR2 FQNEAQ. This CDR3 is built from 14 residues. DNA for the CDR3: TGTGCCAGCAGCTCTCGGGACAGGGTCTCACCCCTCCACTTT. It translates to CASSSRDRVSPLHF.